The TCR beta chain under discussion was sequenced for a study of cytomegalovirus exposure and HLA in healthy donors. The length of the CDR3 is 15 residues. V shed 1 base and J shed 6 bases, with 13 bases lying between them. CDR1 is LNHNV and CDR2 is YYDKDF in the germline V gene (reference sequence). Whole-study results and caveats: Later analysis revealed greater clonal expansion in HLA-associated TCR beta chains than in equally common others.

Researchers ran the PCR with 60 Vbeta and 13 Jbeta primers. Produced via immunoSEQ multiplex PCR; TCRdb's table is partial and in-frame only. The sample has 75,000 to 95,000 clones, 80% to 90% seen once. This clone appeared a single time. Its specificity is not known. The origin of this receptor is a woman younger than 35 in good health and CMV-seropositive. This chain links TRBV15 with TRBJ2-1; D not resolved. The sequenced sample was PBMCs. The CDR3 region has the DNA TGTGCCACCAGCAGAGGACACCCGGCCCTCAATGAGCAGTTCTTC. It translates to CATSRGHPALNEQFF.